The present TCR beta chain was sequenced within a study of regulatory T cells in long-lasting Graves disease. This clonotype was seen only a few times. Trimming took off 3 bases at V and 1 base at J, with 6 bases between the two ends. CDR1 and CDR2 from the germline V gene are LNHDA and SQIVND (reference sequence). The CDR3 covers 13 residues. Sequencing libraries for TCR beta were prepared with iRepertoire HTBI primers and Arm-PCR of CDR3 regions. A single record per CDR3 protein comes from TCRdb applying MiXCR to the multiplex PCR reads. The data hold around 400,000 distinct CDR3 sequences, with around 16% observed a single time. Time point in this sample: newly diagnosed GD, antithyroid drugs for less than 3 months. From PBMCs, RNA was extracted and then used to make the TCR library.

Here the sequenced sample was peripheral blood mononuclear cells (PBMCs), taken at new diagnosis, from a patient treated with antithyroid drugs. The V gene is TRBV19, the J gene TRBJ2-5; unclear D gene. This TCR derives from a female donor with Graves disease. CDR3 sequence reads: CASSIGSQETQYF. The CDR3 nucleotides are TGTGCCAGTAGTATTGGCAGCCAAGAGACCCAGTACTTC. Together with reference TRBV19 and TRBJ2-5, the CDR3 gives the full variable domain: DGGITQSPKYLFRKEGQNVTLSCEQNLNHDAMYWYRQDPGQGLRLIYYSQIVNDFQKGDIAEGYSVSREKKESFPLTVTSAQKNPTAFYLCASSIGSQETQYFGPGTRLLVL.